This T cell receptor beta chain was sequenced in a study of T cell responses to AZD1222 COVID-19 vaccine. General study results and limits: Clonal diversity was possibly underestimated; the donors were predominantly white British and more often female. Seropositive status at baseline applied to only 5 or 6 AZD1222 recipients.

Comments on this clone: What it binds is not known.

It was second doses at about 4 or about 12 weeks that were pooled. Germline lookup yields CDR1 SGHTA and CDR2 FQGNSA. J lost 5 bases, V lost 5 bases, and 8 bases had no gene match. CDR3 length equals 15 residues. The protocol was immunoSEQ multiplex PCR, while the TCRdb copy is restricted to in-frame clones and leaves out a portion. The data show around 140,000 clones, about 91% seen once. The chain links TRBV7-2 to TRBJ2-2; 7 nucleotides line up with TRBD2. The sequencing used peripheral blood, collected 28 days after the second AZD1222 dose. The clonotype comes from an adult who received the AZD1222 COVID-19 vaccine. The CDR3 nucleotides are TGTGCCAGCAGCACTCCCCAGGGAGGGACCGGGGAGCTGTTTTTT. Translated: CASSTPQGGTGELFF.